The TCR beta chain under discussion was sequenced for a study of cytotoxic CD8 clonotypes in ibrutinib-treated CLL (dated by TCRdb to 2020 to 2022). Broadly, across the study: The cohort had about a dozen relapsed/refractory and around 15 treatment-naive patients; 17 were IGHV unmutated. Responses were partial in about 25 patients and complete in 2; after median approximately 67 months follow-up, some 15 stayed in remission and around 12 progressed. Cryopreserved peripheral blood mononuclear cells were obtained before treatment, at response, and at either sustained remission or disease progression. An average of about 260,000 productive templates and tens of thousands of productive rearrangements was obtained per sample. Longitudinal samples were obtainable from about 30% of the roughly 90 participants in the trial. Response samples were obtained after a median of roughly eleven months of treatment, with a range of roughly 6 to 40 months. Patients were still on ibrutinib when every remission and progressive disease sample was collected. Results the study describes overall, beyond this receptor: At baseline, clonality was higher than in age-matched healthy donors and showed a strong correlation with circulating CD8+ T-cell counts. At ibrutinib response clonality went up, during sustained remission it held steady, and at progression it dropped back toward baseline. Public clonotypes were rare and either shrank or stayed stable during treatment, and the rise in clonality at ibrutinib response reflected expansion of private clonotypes. Sampling times were not matched between patients in sustained remission and patients whose disease was progressing, and lymph node repertoires were not examined.

The sample's time point label, in plain terms: about 11 months on ibrutinib. About 2 micrograms of genomic DNA were extracted from cryopreserved PBMCs for TCR beta library preparation. Longitudinal blood samples from CLL patients on ibrutinib monotherapy were analyzed using high-throughput TCR beta sequencing. The patients were enrolled in a single-center, open-label phase 2 trial of ibrutinib monotherapy. Worth noting for this clone: What this receptor recognizes is not known. No per-base quality is available; no much larger clone lies one base away.

The goal of deep resolution MiSeq sequencing was a depth between 1 in 1 million and 1 in 200,000 T cells, and coverage averaged 10x per clonotype. The immunoSEQ hsTCRB Kit was used to generate TCR beta libraries. As for how the authors treated the data: ImmunoSEQ Data Assistant and ImmunoSEQ Analyzer were used for data analysis, and V, D and J genes were assigned according to IMGT definitions. Clonality, with values ranging from 0 to 1, was calculated as one minus the normalized Shannon entropy of productive rearrangement frequencies. Only overrepresented clonotypes making up at least 0.05% of each patient's repertoire were included in the public clonotype analysis. Thirteen repertoires from age-matched healthy donors, obtained from immuneACCESS, served as clonality controls. Drawn from immuneACCESS, this table holds only the in-frame rearrangements with V and J called that TCRdb kept. Clones are partly lost; checked studies trace under half to an unresolved V gene and leave the rest unexplained. V and J calls plus clone size are reproduced from that table; the DNA served to infer D and trimming. The sample profile shows some 46,000 clones; roughly 76% of them were found once. 10% to 15% of the sample goes to the ten largest clones.

The receptor was isolated from a human donor with chronic lymphocytic leukemia. The specimen was PBMCs, collected after 12 months of ibrutinib treatment.

CDR3 loop: CASSIGEGGDTQYF. The sequenced DNA: TGTGCCAGTAGTATAGGGGAGGGAGGAGATACGCAGTATTTT. In this chain, TRBV19 is recombined with TRBJ2-3; 7 junctional bases match TRBD2. Spanning cysteine to phenylalanine, the CDR3 consists of 14 amino acids. Only the CDR3 DNA is retained, 42 bases long and in frame from the first base. As encoded in the germline V gene (reference sequence), CDR1 is LNHDA while CDR2 is SQIVND. Here V drops 1 base and J drops 5 bases, and the junction holds 3 bases not matched to any gene.